Each of the 25 T cell receptor beta chains below was sequenced from the same sample in a study of monozygotic twins with inflammatory bowel disease. After re-calling the 5' RACE reads, TCRdb lists one entry per CDR3 protein, DNA absent. The ten top clones account for 7.4%, within a sample of some 150,000 distinct CDR3 sequences. Sequenced material: blood. These receptor sequences come from a human donor with ulcerative colitis or Crohn's disease, or a healthy co-twin of an affected twin (not recorded which).

The chain uses TRBV6-2 or TRBV6-3 and TRBJ2-2. Germline V gene data show CDR1 as MNHEY and CDR2 as SVGEGT. The CDR3 runs to 14 residues. This chain's CDR3 is CASSFRLHTGELFF.

This sequence joins TRBV12-3 or TRBV12-4 and TRBJ2-3. The CDR3 consists of 16 residues. The CDR3 protein is CASSFKILDSTDTQYF.

The chain has TRBV9 and TRBJ2-2. This CDR3 comprises 16 residues. Germline lookup yields CDR1 SGDLS and CDR2 YYNGEE. This CDR3 is CASSVIPFANTGELFF.

The chain links TRBV28 to TRBJ1-2. This CDR3 comprises 15 residues. Germline CDR1 reads MDHEN; CDR2 reads SYDVKM. CDR3 loop: CASSSSDRGKYGYTF.

The chain recombines TRBV5-5 with TRBJ2-7. The CDR3 length is 16 residues. Germline V gene data show CDR1 as SGHKS and CDR2 as YYEKEE (reference sequence). CDR3: CASSLDLDNFGCEQYF.

J is TRBJ1-5 and V is TRBV20-1; TCRdb's D call of TRBD1 is untestable without DNA. Looked up from germline, CDR1 is DFQATT and CDR2 is SNEGSKA (reference sequence). This CDR3 spans 14 amino acids. The CDR3: CSAVQGGINQPQHF.

V gene TRBV30 combines with J gene TRBJ2-7; the TCRdb call, TRBD1, lacks DNA for checking. This CDR3 region has 15 residues. The germline CDR1 and CDR2 sequences are GTSNPN and SVGIG (reference sequence). This chain's CDR3 is CAWSVMGQSLLEQYF.

The chain couples TRBV5-1 to TRBJ1-2; TCRdb's D call, TRBD1, is unchecked because there is no DNA. Germline lookup yields CDR1 SGHRS and CDR2 YFSETQ. CDR3 length: 16 residues. The CDR3 is CASSMSPDRTNYGYTF.

This sequence joins TRBV30 and TRBJ1-1. CDR1 GTSNPN and CDR2 SVGIG come from the germline V gene (reference sequence). CDR3 length: 13 amino acids. CDR3 in amino acids: CAWSVKSNTEAFF.

This chain uses TRBV6-5 with TRBJ1-1; the TRBD1 assignment by TCRdb is unverifiable without DNA. From germline, CDR1 is MNHEY and CDR2 SVGAGI. The CDR3 spans 15 residues. The CDR3 loop is CASSYSTGVNTEAFF.

This chain joins TRBV5-6 and TRBJ1-2; as DNA is missing, the TRBD1 call by TCRdb cannot be tested. The CDR3 length is 12 residues. Germline values: CDR1 SGHDT, CDR2 YYEEEE. The CDR3 here is CASSPSTGLDTF.

CDR3 loop: CASSSQGATNEKLFF. The V and J genes are TRBV5-1 and TRBJ1-4; TCRdb names TRBD1, which stays unverified in the absence of DNA. Per germline, CDR1 SGHRS and CDR2 YFSETQ. CDR3 length: 15 amino acids.

CDR3 protein: CASSPRQGVGYNEQFF. The gene calls are TRBV18 and TRBJ2-1; the TRBD1 assignment by TCRdb is unverifiable without DNA. The germline V gene encodes CDR1 KGHSH and CDR2 LQKENI. The CDR3 has 16 amino acids.

The V gene is TRBV20-1, the J gene TRBJ2-7. The CDR3 extends over 13 amino acids. The germline V gene has CDR1 DFQATT and CDR2 SNEGSKA (reference sequence). CDR3 region: CSASGVSSYEQYF.

V usage is TRBV5-1 and J usage is TRBJ2-1; as DNA is missing, the TRBD2 call by TCRdb cannot be tested. This CDR3 contains 17 residues. CDR1 and CDR2 from the germline V gene are SGHRS and YFSETQ. The CDR3 region is CASSPGLAGGLHNEQFF.

The rearrangement joins TRBV28 to TRBJ2-1; the D call from TCRdb, TRBD2, cannot be confirmed without DNA. The CDR3 has 16 residues. Per germline, CDR1 MDHEN and CDR2 SYDVKM. CDR3 region: CASSSPTSSFYNEQFF.

V is TRBV27 and J is TRBJ2-6; TCRdb's D gene call, TRBD1, goes unchecked for lack of DNA. CDR1 and CDR2 (germline): MNHEY, SMNVEV (reference sequence). There are 18 residues in the CDR3. The CDR3 protein is CASSSAGAVFSGANVLTF.

The CDR3 region is CSVEKGDGSSYEQYF. J is TRBJ2-7 and V is TRBV29-1; without DNA, the TCRdb call of TRBD1 cannot be checked. The CDR3 runs 15 residues. Looked up from germline, CDR1 is SQVTM and CDR2 is ANQGSEA.

V is TRBV11-2 and J is TRBJ1-2; absent DNA, TCRdb's TRBD1 call cannot be checked. From germline, CDR1 is SGHAT and CDR2 FQNNGV. CDR3 size: 14 residues. The CDR3 loop is CASSLGQGLYGYTF.

This rearrangement joins TRBV27 to TRBJ1-6; absent DNA, TCRdb's TRBD1 call cannot be checked. Germline assignment: CDR1 MNHEY and CDR2 SMNVEV (reference sequence). The CDR3 has 15 residues. The CDR3 here is CASSGGNRANSPLHF.

The chain is built from TRBV12-3 or TRBV12-4 and TRBJ1-2; TCRdb proposes TRBD1, but this gene call is untestable without DNA. This CDR3 spans 14 amino acids. CDR3 sequence reads: CASSLVRESYGYTF.

The V gene is TRBV25-1, the J gene TRBJ2-1; TCRdb picks TRBD2, but there is no DNA to check that call. Germline V CDR1 and CDR2: MGHDK, SYGVNS. This CDR3 is 15 amino acids long. CDR3 loop: CASRSWEIRGNEQFF.

The V and J genes are TRBV27 and TRBJ1-2. Germline values: CDR1 MNHEY, CDR2 SMNVEV (reference sequence). The CDR3 is 14 residues long. CDR3 protein: CASSLSPVNYGYTF.

This chain connects TRBV5-1 to TRBJ1-5. This CDR3 spans 14 amino acids. Per the germline V gene, CDR1 is SGHRS and CDR2 is YFSETQ. This CDR3 reads CASSTGRPNQPQHF.

This chain connects TRBV18 to TRBJ2-5. This CDR3 comprises 15 residues. Germline V lookup: CDR1 KGHSH, CDR2 LQKENI. This CDR3 is CASSPRAAQEETQYF.